These 21 T cell receptor beta chains were all obtained from the same sample, sequenced in a study of OX40 agonist ivuxolimab in advanced cancers. The assay was immunoSEQ multiplex PCR, and TCRdb's table has in-frame clones only and misses some. Among about 58,000 clones listed, 79% were seen once. This specimen consisted of CD4+ or CD8+ T cells sorted from blood, obtained in a trial of the OX40 agonist ivuxolimab. These receptors were obtained from an adult with an advanced solid tumor such as melanoma, head and neck, liver or kidney cancer.

The V call is TRBV5-4, the J call TRBJ2-3, with 9 bases lining up with TRBD2. The ends lost 3 bases at V and 1 base at J; junction bases unmatched: 6. This CDR3 comprises 16 residues. Germline assignment: CDR1 SGHNT and CDR2 YYREEE (reference sequence). This CDR3 reads CASSSKREARTDTQYF. The CDR3 coding sequence is TGTGCCAGCAGCTCTAAGCGGGAGGCACGCACAGATACGCAGTATTTT. The full variable domain, completed using reference TRBV5-4 and TRBJ2-3, is ETGVTQSPTHLIKTRGQQVTLRCSSQSGHNTVSWYQQALGQGPQFIFQYYREEENGRGNFPPRFSGLQFPNYSSELNVNALELDDSALYLCASSSKREARTDTQYFGPGTRLTVL.

The V and J genes are TRBV25-1 and TRBJ1-4; the D is unclear. V was cut by 2 bases and J by 3 bases, with 16 bases left in between. The CDR3 sequence is 17 residues long. The germline CDR1 and CDR2 sequences are MGHDK and SYGVNS. The CDR3 DNA reads TGTGCCAGCAGTGAACAGATAAGTCAATCAGCTAATGAAAAACTGTTTTTT. As protein: CASSEQISQSANEKLFF.

The chain has TRBV25-1 and TRBJ1-5; unclear D gene. Deletions cut 2 bases from V and 0 bases from J, with 5 bases between. From germline, CDR1 is MGHDK and CDR2 SYGVNS. The CDR3 extends over 14 amino acids. For the CDR3, the DNA is TGTGCCAGCAGTGAAAGTAGTAGCAATCAGCCCCAGCATTTT. Protein sequence: CASSESSSNQPQHF. Drawing the rest from reference TRBV25-1 and TRBJ1-5, the complete variable domain is EADIYQTPRYLVIGTGKKITLECSQTMGHDKMYWYQQDPGMELHLIHYSYGVNSTEKGDLSSESTVSRIRTEHFPLTLESARPSHTSQYLCASSESSSNQPQHFGDGTRLSIL.

V usage is TRBV28 and J usage is TRBJ1-2, with TRBD1 matching 8 bases. This CDR3 comprises 17 residues. V gave up 3 bases and J gave up 3 bases; unmatched junction bases: 12. Germline CDR1 MDHEN, CDR2 SYDVKM. The CDR3 is CASSFLGQGGRDYGYTF. The DNA of the CDR3 is TGTGCCAGCAGTTTCCTCGGACAGGGAGGAAGAGACTATGGCTACACCTTC.

Of note for this clone: One end of the junction varies from germline; a read error may be responsible. V gene TRBV7-8 combines with J gene TRBJ1-2; no definite D call. Germline CDR1 SGHVS, CDR2 FQNEAQ. This CDR3 region has 14 residues. In DNA form, the CDR3 reads TGTGTCAGCAACCCTATACAGCCTGACTATGGCTACACCTTC. Protein product: CVSNPIQPDYGYTF.

V and J are TRBV18 and TRBJ2-2; 12 bases match TRBD2. The CDR3 is made up of 16 amino acids. V trimming: 0 bases; J trimming: 5 bases; junction bases outside the gene matches: 1. Germline CDR1 reads KGHSH; CDR2 reads LQKENI. CDR3 bases: TGTGCCAGCTCACCACCGCTAGCGGGAGGGACCGGGGAGCTGTTTTTT. Its protein is CASSPPLAGGTGELFF.

V is TRBV28 and J is TRBJ2-3; 8 nucleotides match TRBD2. This CDR3 has 18 residues. V was pared by 7 bases and J by 0 bases, with 15 bases of the junction left unmatched. CDR1 is MDHEN, CDR2 SYDVKM, per germline. The CDR3 loop reads CASKPRGLREVSTDTQYF. DNA for the CDR3: TGTGCCAGCAAGCCTAGGGGGTTGCGGGAGGTGAGCACAGATACGCAGTATTTT. Drawing the rest from reference TRBV28 and TRBJ2-3, the complete variable domain is DVKVTQSSRYLVKRTGEKVFLECVQDMDHENMFWYRQDPGLGLRLIYFSYDVKMKEKGDIPEGYSVSREKKERFSLILESASTNQTSMYLCASKPRGLREVSTDTQYFGPGTRLTVL.

V is TRBV6-4 and J is TRBJ2-5; D is unclear. This CDR3 is built from 19 residues. Looked up from germline, CDR1 is MRHNA and CDR2 is SNTAGT. The ends were cut back, 0 bases at V and 1 base at J, with 21 bases in the middle. CDR3 sequence: CASSDSLPSGRVGQETQYF. As DNA, the CDR3 is TGTGCCAGCAGTGACTCCTTACCCTCAGGAAGAGTCGGCCAAGAGACCCAGTACTTC.

The V call is TRBV6-1, the J call TRBJ1-6; D possibly corresponds to TRBD1 (5 bases). V was clipped by 2 bases and J by 9 bases, with 11 bases between them. The CDR3 length is 14 residues. Germline CDR1 is MNHNS and CDR2 is SASEGT. This chain's CDR3 is CASSESGGPSPLHF. In DNA, the CDR3 is TGTGCCAGCAGTGAATCGGGGGGACCTTCACCCCTCCACTTT.

This chain connects TRBV7-8 to TRBJ2-7, with 9 bases fitting TRBD1. Germline values: CDR1 SGHVS, CDR2 FQNEAQ. V dropped 5 bases and J dropped 1; count of bases not matched to a gene: 21. The CDR3 is made up of 20 amino acids. The chain's CDR3 is CASSPRFTGGAIPHSYEQYF. As DNA, the CDR3 is TGTGCCAGCAGCCCCCGGTTCACAGGGGGCGCGATACCCCATTCCTACGAGCAGTACTTC.

This sequence joins TRBV6-6 and TRBJ2-5; TRBD2 might be the D (5 bases). Trimming removed 5 bases at V and 7 bases at J, with 17 bases between. The CDR3 has 14 amino acids. The germline gives CDR1 MNHNY, CDR2 SVGAGI (reference sequence). CDR3 region: CASSPNSYEGTQYF. The CDR3 DNA sequence: TGTGCCAGCAGTCCGAACAGTTACGAGGGGACCCAGTACTTC.

The chain employs TRBV19 and TRBJ2-6; TRBD1 is a possible D gene (5 bases). V was cut by 6 bases and J by 0 bases, with 21 bases left in between. Per germline, CDR1 LNHDA and CDR2 SQIVND (reference sequence). This CDR3 spans 19 amino acids. The CDR3 here is CASSAQWGRASSGANVLTF. CDR3 nucleotides: TGTGCCAGTAGCGCACAATGGGGCAGGGCGAGCTCTGGGGCCAACGTCCTGACTTTC.

The chain has TRBV10-1 and TRBJ2-3, with TRBD2 matching over 8 bases. Trimming cost V 6 bases and J 0 bases; bases outside gene matches: 8. The length of the CDR3 is 16 residues. Per germline, CDR1 WNHNN and CDR2 SYGVQD (reference sequence). For the CDR3, the DNA is TGCGCCAGCAGCCGCACCGGCGGGGGGAGCACAGATACGCAGTATTTT. Residues: CASSRTGGGSTDTQYF.

CDR3 amino acids: CASSSGRAVYNEQFF. Here the CDR3 DNA reads TGTGCCAGCAGTTCCGGGAGGGCCGTCTACAATGAGCAGTTCTTC. This chain connects TRBV27 to TRBJ2-1; 8 positions agree with TRBD2. Trimming cost V 4 bases and J 3 bases; bases outside gene matches: 5. This CDR3 comprises 15 residues. Germline values: CDR1 MNHEY, CDR2 SMNVEV (reference sequence).

This chain links TRBV18 with TRBJ1-2, with D tentatively TRBD1 (5 bases). The CDR3 runs 13 residues. Germline V gene lookup returns CDR1 KGHSH and CDR2 LQKENI. V lost 1 base to trimming and J lost 2 bases, with 5 bases between them. The CDR3 region is CASSPRDNYGYTF. CDR3 DNA sequence: TGTGCCAGCTCACCACGGGACAACTATGGCTACACCTTC.

V usage is TRBV7-2 and J usage is TRBJ2-7; a weak D match, TRBD2 (5 bases). Germline values: CDR1 SGHTA, CDR2 FQGNSA. The ends were cut back, 2 bases at V and 4 bases at J, with 6 bases in the middle. The CDR3 is 12 amino acids. CDR3 nucleotide sequence: TGTGCCAGCAGCTTAACGGGATACGAGCAGTACTTC. This gives the protein CASSLTGYEQYF.

The V call is TRBV19, the J call TRBJ1-2, with 7 bases identical to TRBD1. The CDR3 extends over 13 amino acids. Losses at the gene ends were 8 bases for V and 0 bases for J; bases not matched to a gene: 3. Germline CDR1 LNHDA, CDR2 SQIVND (reference sequence). CDR3 nucleotide sequence: TGTGCCAGTCAGGGACAGACTAACTATGGCTACACCTTC. It yields the protein CASQGQTNYGYTF.

J is TRBJ1-2 and V is TRBV7-3, with D uncertain. The germline CDR1 and CDR2 sequences are SGHTA and FQGTGA. This CDR3 contains 16 residues. V was shortened by 2 bases and J by 6 bases, with 19 bases between the two germline ends. The CDR3 sequence: CASSLFPAREGDGYTF. CDR3 nucleotide sequence: TGTGCCAGCAGCTTATTCCCAGCCCGAGAAGGCGATGGCTACACCTTC.

This sequence joins TRBV18 and TRBJ2-7; D might be TRBD2 (6 bases). V lost 3 bases to trimming and J lost 7 bases, with 13 bases between them. Germline values: CDR1 KGHSH, CDR2 LQKENI. The CDR3 extends over 13 amino acids. The CDR3 loop is CASSPFGTGEQYF. The DNA for the CDR3 is TGTGCCAGCTCACCGTTCGGGACTGGGGAGCAGTACTTC.

V and J are TRBV4-2 and TRBJ1-1; weak D call: TRBD1 (5 bases). The CDR3 is 17 residues long. Trimming stripped 0 bases from V and 1 base from J, with 15 bases between. Germline CDR1 reads LGHNA; CDR2 reads YNFKEQ. The CDR3 DNA reads as TGTGCCAGCAGCCAAGATAAAGGGGCAGGAAGGAACACTGAAGCTTTCTTT. This encodes CASSQDKGAGRNTEAFF.

This clone was counted a few times. One end of the junction fails to match germline, which may point to a read error. V gene TRBV7-7 combines with J gene TRBJ2-5; TRBD2 matches at 12 bases. Germline V gene sequence: CDR1 SSHAT, CDR2 FNYEAQ (reference sequence). This CDR3 comprises 15 residues. CDR3 DNA sequence: TGTGCTAGCAGCCCCGGGACTAGCGGGCAAGAGACCCAGTACTTC. It yields the protein CASSPGTSGQETQYF.